Here is one TCR beta chain with its context. This sample was included in a study of blood T cell repertoires in COVID-19. TCRdb keeps only in-frame clones here, not all; method: immunoSEQ multiplex PCR. Among 150,000 to 180,000 clones, 78% were seen once, and the ten largest hold under 2%. The CDR3 is made up of 17 amino acids. J was trimmed by 4 bases and V by 5 bases; bases with no gene match: 12. Germline V gives CDR1 SGHNT, CDR2 YENEEA. V is TRBV11-3 and J is TRBJ2-2; 8 nucleotides line up with TRBD2. The receptor comes from a man older than 75 with acute or convalescent COVID-19. Sample: peripheral blood. CDR3 nucleotides: TGTGCCAGCAGCCCCCTGCGGGGGGCCGCGAGCACCGGGGAGCTGTTTTTT. Encoded protein: CASSPLRGAASTGELFF.